This entry is about one T cell receptor (beta chain). Study processing details: Quality scores were absent from the junction-only immunoSEQ sequences, so filtering differed. TCRdb's table, derived via immunoSEQ multiplex PCR, lists solely in-frame clones and lacks some. V and J calls and clone size are given by that table; D and trimming were obtained from the DNA. Counted here are approximately 720,000 clones, about 78% occurring once; the ten biggest clones make up approximately 2%. This sample was taken from a study of shared clonotypes between healthy human individuals. The sample was memory CD4+ T cells sorted from blood. Subset meaning: CD45RA-negative fraction. The sequence was collected from a woman aged 25-40 years in good health.

CDR3 in DNA: TGTGCCAGCAGCCCCCTAGGGGGGCGGCAAGAGACCCAGTACTTC. Amino acid sequence: CASSPLGGRQETQYF. The J gene is TRBJ2-5, the V gene TRBV9; D may match TRBD1 or TRBD2 (6 bases each). The germline V and J ends were trimmed by 4 bases and 2 bases, with 15 bases remaining between them. The CDR3 is 15 amino acids. Germline V gives CDR1 SGDLS, CDR2 YYNGEE.